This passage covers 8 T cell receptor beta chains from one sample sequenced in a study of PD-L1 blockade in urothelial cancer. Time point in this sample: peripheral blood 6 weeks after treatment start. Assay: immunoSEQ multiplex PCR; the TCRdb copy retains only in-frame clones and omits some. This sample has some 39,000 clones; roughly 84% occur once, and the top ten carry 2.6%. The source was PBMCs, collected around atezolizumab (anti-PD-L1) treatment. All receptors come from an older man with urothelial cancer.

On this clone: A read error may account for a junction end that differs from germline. Written as DNA, the CDR3 is TGTGCCACCAGTACGAGGGGCGGGGGAGAAGGCTACACCTTC. Translation gives CATSTRGGGEGYTF. The rearrangement links TRBV6-6 to TRBJ1-2; weak D call: TRBD1 (5 bases). Germline lookup yields CDR1 MNHNY and CDR2 SVGAGI (reference sequence). The CDR3 spans 14 residues.

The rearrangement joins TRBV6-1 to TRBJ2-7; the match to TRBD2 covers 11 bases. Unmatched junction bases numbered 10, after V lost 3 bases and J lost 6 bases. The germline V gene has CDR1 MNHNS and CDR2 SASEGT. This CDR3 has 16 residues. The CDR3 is CASSDPRLAGIPEQYF. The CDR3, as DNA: TGTGCCAGCAGTGACCCGCGACTAGCGGGAATCCCCGAGCAGTACTTC.

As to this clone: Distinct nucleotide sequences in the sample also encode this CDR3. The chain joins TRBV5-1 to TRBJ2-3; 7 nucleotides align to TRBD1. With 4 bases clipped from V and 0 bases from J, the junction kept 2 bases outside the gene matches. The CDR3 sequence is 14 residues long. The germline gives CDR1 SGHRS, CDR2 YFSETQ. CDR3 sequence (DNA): TGCGCCAGCAGCCGGGACAGCAGCACAGATACGCAGTATTTT. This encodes CASSRDSSTDTQYF.

This chain's CDR3 is CASSEERVEFDYEQYF. CDR3 DNA: TGTGCCAGCAGTGAAGAGAGGGTCGAGTTCGACTACGAGCAGTACTTC. The rearrangement joins TRBV6-1 to TRBJ2-7; D possibly corresponds to TRBD2 (5 bases). Germline V gene lookup returns CDR1 MNHNS and CDR2 SASEGT. This CDR3 comprises 16 residues. The V end was cut by 1 base, the J end by 3 bases, with 16 bases between.

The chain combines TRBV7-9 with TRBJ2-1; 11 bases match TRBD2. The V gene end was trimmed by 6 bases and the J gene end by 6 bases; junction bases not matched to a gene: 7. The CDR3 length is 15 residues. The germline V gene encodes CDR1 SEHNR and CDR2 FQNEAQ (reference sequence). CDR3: CASRPGLAVPNEQFF. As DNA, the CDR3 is TGTGCCAGCAGACCGGGACTAGCGGTTCCCAATGAGCAGTTCTTC.

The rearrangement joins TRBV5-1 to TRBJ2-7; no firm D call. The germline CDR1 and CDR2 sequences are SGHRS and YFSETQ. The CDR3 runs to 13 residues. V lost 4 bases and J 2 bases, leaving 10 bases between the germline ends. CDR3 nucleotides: TGCGCCAGCAGCGTTGGCACCCCCTACGAGCAGTACTTC. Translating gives CASSVGTPYEQYF. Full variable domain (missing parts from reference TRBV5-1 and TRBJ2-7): KAGVTQTPRYLIKTRGQQVTLSCSPISGHRSVSWYQQTPGQGLQFLFEYFSETQRNKGNFPGRFSGRQFSNSRSEMNVSTLELGDSALYLCASSVGTPYEQYFGPGTRLTVT.

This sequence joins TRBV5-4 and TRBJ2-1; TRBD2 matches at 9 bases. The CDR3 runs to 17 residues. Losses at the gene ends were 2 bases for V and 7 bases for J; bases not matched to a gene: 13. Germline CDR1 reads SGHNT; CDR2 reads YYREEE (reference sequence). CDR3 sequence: CASSFGVGLAGWNEQFF. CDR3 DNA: TGTGCCAGCAGCTTCGGGGTGGGGCTAGCGGGGTGGAATGAGCAGTTCTTC.

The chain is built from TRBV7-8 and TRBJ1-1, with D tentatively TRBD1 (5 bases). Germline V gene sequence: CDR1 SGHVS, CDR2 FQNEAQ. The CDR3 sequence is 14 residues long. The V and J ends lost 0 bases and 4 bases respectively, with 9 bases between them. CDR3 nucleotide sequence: TGTGCCAGCAGCTTAGCGGGGCGGGGCACTGAAGCTTTCTTT. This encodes CASSLAGRGTEAFF.